One and the same sample provided the 29 T cell receptor beta chains below, sequenced in a study of cytomegalovirus exposure and HLA in healthy donors. TCRdb keeps only in-frame clones here, not all; method: immunoSEQ multiplex PCR. The sample lists 50,000 to 70,000 clones; 85% to 95% were seen once. Sequenced input: PBMCs. The source is a woman under 30 in good health and CMV-seropositive.

The rearrangement uses TRBV5-6 and TRBJ1-1; TRBD1 matches 9 bases. CDR3 length: 14 residues. V lost 4 bases, J lost 6 bases, and 7 bases stayed unmatched. The V gene's germline CDR1 is SGHDT and CDR2 YYEEEE. This CDR3 reads CASSQMGQGAEAFF. The CDR3 region has the DNA TGTGCCAGCAGCCAAATGGGACAGGGCGCTGAAGCTTTCTTT.

J is TRBJ2-3 and V is TRBV7-2; 14 bases are shared with TRBD2. The length of the CDR3 is 18 residues. The V gene end was trimmed by 5 bases and the J gene end by 0 bases; junction bases not matched to a gene: 7. Germline V lookup: CDR1 SGHTA, CDR2 FQGNSA. The CDR3: CASSHGLAGGPSTDTQYF. CDR3 nucleotides: TGTGCCAGCAGCCACGGACTAGCGGGGGGACCTAGCACAGATACGCAGTATTTT. Supplemented by reference TRBV7-2 and TRBJ2-3, the full variable domain reads GAGVSQSPSNKVTEKGKDVELRCDPISGHTALYWYRQSLGQGLEFLIYFQGNSAPDKSGLPSDRFSAERTGGSVSTLTIQRTQQEDSAVYLCASSHGLAGGPSTDTQYFGPGTRLTVL.

This clone has more than one count but fewer than ten. The rearrangement links TRBV19 to TRBJ2-7; D call uncertain. CDR1 is LNHDA, CDR2 SQIVND, per germline (reference sequence). The CDR3 consists of 14 residues. V dropped 5 bases and J dropped 6 bases, with 17 bases sitting between them. CDR3 in amino acids: CASSPVSNSGEQYF. For the CDR3, the DNA is TGTGCCAGTAGTCCCGTCTCGAATAGTGGCGAGCAGTACTTC.

The chain links TRBV10-3 to TRBJ2-3, with 7 bases that match TRBD1. V lost 7 bases and J lost 4; bases outside the gene matches: 5. The CDR3 totals 13 residues. Germline V CDR1 and CDR2: ENHRY, SYGVKD. The CDR3 spells CAINGGQADTQYF. The DNA of the CDR3 is TGTGCCATCAACGGAGGACAGGCAGATACGCAGTATTTT.

This rearrangement joins TRBV11-2 to TRBJ2-1; 12 bases are a match to TRBD1. CDR1 and CDR2 (germline): SGHAT, FQNNGV. This CDR3 is 16 amino acids long. V gave up 0 bases and J gave up 6 bases; unmatched junction bases: 3. CDR3 bases: TGTGCCAGCAGCTTAGAGGGACAGGGGGCTCTCAATGAGCAGTTCTTC. This codes for CASSLEGQGALNEQFF.

This rearrangement joins TRBV19 to TRBJ2-5; 8 nucleotides match TRBD1. In germline, CDR1 is LNHDA, CDR2 SQIVND (reference sequence). V was clipped by 6 bases and J by 0 bases; unmatched bases: 12. The CDR3 contains 17 residues. In DNA form, the CDR3 reads TGTGCCAGTAGCTCGAAGGGGACAGGCACGTACCAAGAGACCCAGTACTTC. It yields the protein CASSSKGTGTYQETQYF.

This sequence joins TRBV29-1 and TRBJ2-7, with a tentative D call TRBD1 (5 bases). V was shortened by 4 bases and J by 5 bases, with 24 bases between the two germline ends. The germline V gene has CDR1 SQVTM and CDR2 ANQGSEA. This CDR3 region has 16 residues. Here the CDR3 DNA reads TGCAGCGTTGGGACAACTAAGGGGCCCAGTCTTAACGAGCAGTACTTC. Translation gives CSVGTTKGPSLNEQYF.

The V and J genes are TRBV11-2 and TRBJ2-3, with a tentative D call TRBD2 (5 bases). This CDR3 has 15 amino acids. Germline lookup yields CDR1 SGHAT and CDR2 FQNNGV. V lost 4 bases and J lost 2, with 13 bases in between. The CDR3 loop reads CASSSRADLTDTQYF. The CDR3 DNA reads as TGTGCCAGCAGCTCCAGAGCGGACCTCACAGATACGCAGTATTTT.

The chain is built from TRBV19 and TRBJ1-1; D not resolved. Trimming removed 1 base at V and 0 bases at J, with 15 bases between. This CDR3 region has 17 residues. From germline, CDR1 is LNHDA and CDR2 SQIVND (reference sequence). CDR3 amino acids: CASSIGRQKSMNTEAFF. The CDR3 coding sequence is TGTGCCAGTAGTATAGGGAGGCAAAAGTCCATGAACACTGAAGCTTTCTTT.

This clone was found once. The rearrangement uses TRBV6-5 and TRBJ2-1, with D uncertain. V gave up 6 bases and J gave up 0 bases, with 12 bases separating them. Germline V gene lookup returns CDR1 MNHEY and CDR2 SVGAGI. CDR3 length: 15 residues. CDR3 loop: CASSPTRSSYNEQFF. The CDR3 DNA follows: TGTGCCAGCAGCCCGACTCGAAGCTCCTACAATGAGCAGTTCTTC.

This clone was recorded once. The chain combines TRBV4-2 with TRBJ1-4; D uncertain. Trimming shortened V by 0 bases and J by 0 bases, and 14 bases separated the two germline ends. Germline V gives CDR1 LGHNA, CDR2 YNFKEQ. CDR3 length: 18 residues. The CDR3 nucleotides are TGTGCCAGCAGCCAAGATTCAGGTTATTCAGCAACTAATGAAAAACTGTTTTTT. It is translated as CASSQDSGYSATNEKLFF.

This chain uses TRBV11-2 with TRBJ2-7; 9 bases align to TRBD2. Germline loops: CDR1 SGHAT, CDR2 FQNNGV. Losses at the gene ends were 5 bases for V and 4 bases for J; bases not matched to a gene: 6. This CDR3 region has 14 residues. CDR3 residues: CASSTGTSPYEQYF. The DNA of the CDR3 is TGTGCCAGCAGCACCGGGACTAGCCCATACGAGCAGTACTTC.

The chain is built from TRBV18 and TRBJ2-1, with D unresolved. The CDR3 sequence is 12 residues long. The V gene lost 4 bases and the J gene lost 4 bases, with 5 bases spanning the gap. Germline V lookup: CDR1 KGHSH, CDR2 LQKENI. The CDR3 DNA reads as TGTGCCAGCTCACTCAGTTACAATGAGCAGTTCTTC. Encoded protein: CASSLSYNEQFF. Drawing the rest from reference TRBV18 and TRBJ2-1, the complete variable domain is NAGVMQNPRHLVRRRGQEARLRCSPMKGHSHVYWYRQLPEEGLKFMVYLQKENIIDESGMPKERFSAEFPKEGPSILRIQQVVRGDSAAYFCASSLSYNEQFFGPGTRLTVL.

The chain employs TRBV4-1 and TRBJ1-4, with 8 bases aligning to TRBD1. Germline V gene sequence: CDR1 MGHRA, CDR2 YSYEKL. J lost 1 base, V lost 1 base, and 11 bases had no gene match. The CDR3 sequence is 19 residues long. The CDR3 loop reads CASSQALPRDRRTNEKLFF. For the CDR3, the DNA is TGCGCCAGCAGCCAAGCCCTCCCCCGGGACAGGCGAACTAATGAAAAACTGTTTTTT.

The V and J genes are TRBV28 and TRBJ1-1, with D maybe TRBD1 (5 bases). CDR1 is MDHEN, CDR2 SYDVKM, per germline. Deletions cut 7 bases from V and 5 bases from J, with 14 bases between. The CDR3 covers 13 residues. As DNA, the CDR3 is TGTGCCAGCATTTGGGCAGGGAAGACTGAAGCTTTCTTT. Protein product: CASIWAGKTEAFF.

The rearrangement joins TRBV10-3 to TRBJ2-7; 16 nucleotides agree with TRBD2. Germline CDR1 is ENHRY and CDR2 is SYGVKD. This CDR3 is 18 amino acids long. Germline trimming cut 7 bases from V and 2 bases from J; bases unmatched to any gene: 11. The CDR3 coding sequence is TGTGCCATCAAGAGCGCGGGGACTAGCGGGGGGGCCCCCTACGAGCAGTACTTC. Protein product: CAIKSAGTSGGAPYEQYF.

The CDR3: CASSGDGSSYNEQFF. The CDR3 DNA is TGTGCCAGCAGTGGGGACGGGAGCTCCTACAATGAGCAGTTCTTC. This chain joins TRBV25-1 and TRBJ2-1; a possible D gene is TRBD2 (6 bases). CDR1 is MGHDK and CDR2 is SYGVNS in the germline V gene. The CDR3 is 15 amino acids. Trimming left V 4 bases short and J 0 bases short, with 10 bases between.

The gene calls are TRBV6-1 and TRBJ2-2; maybe TRBD1 (5 bases). V was pared by 7 bases and J by 7 bases, with 16 bases between. The CDR3 totals 14 residues. Germline V gene sequence: CDR1 MNHNS, CDR2 SASEGT. The DNA for the CDR3 is TGTGCCAGCAAGGGGCAGAGGCGAAGCGGGGAGCTGTTTTTT. Protein: CASKGQRRSGELFF.

The CDR3 DNA is TGTGCCAGTACCGAAGGGGGGGTAGCAGATACGCAGTATTTT. Protein product: CASTEGGVADTQYF. J is TRBJ2-3 and V is TRBV6-1; a possible D gene is TRBD2 (7 bases). CDR3 length equals 14 residues. Trimming pared 9 bases from V and 4 bases from J, leaving 17 bases between. CDR1 MNHNS and CDR2 SASEGT come from the germline V gene.

The V gene is TRBV5-6, the J gene TRBJ2-7; 7 bases match TRBD2. This CDR3 contains 16 residues. V gave up 3 bases and J gave up 2 bases; unmatched junction bases: 11. Germline V gives CDR1 SGHDT, CDR2 YYEEEE. The CDR3 region is CASSYSLGGPAYEQYF. The CDR3 DNA sequence: TGTGCCAGCAGCTACAGCTTGGGAGGGCCGGCCTACGAGCAGTACTTC. Filled out from reference TRBV5-6 and TRBJ2-7, the complete variable domain reads DAGVTQSPTHLIKTRGQQVTLRCSPKSGHDTVSWYQQALGQGPQFIFQYYEEEERQRGNFPDRFSGHQFPNYSSELNVNALLLGDSALYLCASSYSLGGPAYEQYFGPGTRLTVT.

The gene calls are TRBV28 and TRBJ1-6, with a weak D call TRBD1 (6 bases). Germline V lookup: CDR1 MDHEN, CDR2 SYDVKM. V gave up 6 bases and J gave up 18 bases, with 24 bases separating them. This CDR3 is built from 14 residues. CDR3 bases: TGTGCCAGCAGCCTCACCCGAGGGATTGGGGGCAACCACTTT. It is translated as CASSLTRGIGGNHF.

The chain combines TRBV29-1 with TRBJ2-1; a weak D match, TRBD2 (6 bases). The germline V gene has CDR1 SQVTM and CDR2 ANQGSEA. Trimming took off 6 bases at V and 7 bases at J, with 25 bases between the two ends. The CDR3 extends over 16 amino acids. The CDR3 here is CSVLTPSGGTSNEQFF. The CDR3 coding sequence is TGCAGCGTACTTACCCCCAGCGGCGGGACTTCTAATGAGCAGTTCTTC.

V and J are TRBV9 and TRBJ2-1; D call uncertain. This CDR3 spans 14 amino acids. The V gene lost 3 bases and the J gene lost 0 bases, with 7 bases spanning the gap. CDR1 and CDR2 (germline): SGDLS, YYNGEE. CDR3 in amino acids: CASSGSSSYNEQFF. The DNA of the CDR3 is TGTGCCAGCAGCGGATCTAGCTCCTACAATGAGCAGTTCTTC.

The rearrangement uses TRBV4-3 and TRBJ2-1, with D maybe TRBD2 (6 bases). The germline V gene has CDR1 LGHNA and CDR2 YSLEER. V lost 0 bases and J lost 9, with 9 bases in between. The CDR3 has 13 amino acids. CDR3 region: CASSQDGGSEQFF. The CDR3 DNA reads as TGCGCCAGCAGCCAAGATGGAGGGAGTGAGCAGTTCTTC.

The genes are TRBV19 and TRBJ2-3, with TRBD2 matching over 14 bases. Per the germline V gene, CDR1 is LNHDA and CDR2 is SQIVND (reference sequence). With 7 bases clipped from V and 2 bases from J, the junction kept 17 bases outside the gene matches. The CDR3 runs to 20 residues. The CDR3 region is CASTLTGLAGVSTPTDTQYF. The DNA of the CDR3 is TGTGCCAGTACTCTCACGGGACTAGCGGGAGTAAGCACTCCCACAGATACGCAGTATTTT.

The rearrangement uses TRBV5-6 and TRBJ1-2; D is undetermined. The CDR3 has 15 amino acids. V was shortened by 3 bases and J by 3 bases, with 15 bases between the two germline ends. CDR1 is SGHDT and CDR2 is YYEEEE in the germline V gene. The CDR3 coding sequence is TGTGCCAGCAGCTACGGACTTCCGCCGGACTATGGCTACACCTTC. It yields the protein CASSYGLPPDYGYTF. Complete variable domain (other parts from reference TRBV5-6 and TRBJ1-2): DAGVTQSPTHLIKTRGQQVTLRCSPKSGHDTVSWYQQALGQGPQFIFQYYEEEERQRGNFPDRFSGHQFPNYSSELNVNALLLGDSALYLCASSYGLPPDYGYTFGSGTRLTVV.

The chain uses TRBV4-1 and TRBJ2-7; TRBD2 is a possible D gene (5 bases). The V end was cut by 1 base, the J end by 4 bases, with 11 bases between. This CDR3 spans 14 amino acids. CDR1 is MGHRA, CDR2 YSYEKL, per germline. CDR3 in amino acids: CASSQGEWPYEQYF. The CDR3 coding sequence is TGCGCCAGCAGCCAAGGGGAGTGGCCTTACGAGCAGTACTTC.

The CDR3, as DNA: TGTGCCAGCAGTTTATCTGGGGGGGGTAGTTTTAGCGAGCAGTACTTC. Its protein product is CASSLSGGGSFSEQYF. The chain employs TRBV27 and TRBJ2-7; 7 bases are shared with TRBD2. The trim removed 0 bases at V and 6 bases at J, leaving 11 bases unmatched. Per the germline V gene, CDR1 is MNHEY and CDR2 is SMNVEV (reference sequence). This CDR3 has 16 amino acids.

The chain links TRBV5-6 to TRBJ2-3; a possible D gene is TRBD1 (5 bases). The CDR3 has 14 residues. Germline CDR1 reads SGHDT; CDR2 reads YYEEEE. Trimming took off 4 bases at V and 3 bases at J, with 12 bases between the two ends. The CDR3 spells CASSNRFGTDTQYF. The DNA for the CDR3 is TGTGCCAGCAGCAACAGGTTCGGGACAGATACGCAGTATTTT. Drawing the rest from reference TRBV5-6 and TRBJ2-3, the complete variable domain is DAGVTQSPTHLIKTRGQQVTLRCSPKSGHDTVSWYQQALGQGPQFIFQYYEEEERQRGNFPDRFSGHQFPNYSSELNVNALLLGDSALYLCASSNRFGTDTQYFGPGTRLTVL.